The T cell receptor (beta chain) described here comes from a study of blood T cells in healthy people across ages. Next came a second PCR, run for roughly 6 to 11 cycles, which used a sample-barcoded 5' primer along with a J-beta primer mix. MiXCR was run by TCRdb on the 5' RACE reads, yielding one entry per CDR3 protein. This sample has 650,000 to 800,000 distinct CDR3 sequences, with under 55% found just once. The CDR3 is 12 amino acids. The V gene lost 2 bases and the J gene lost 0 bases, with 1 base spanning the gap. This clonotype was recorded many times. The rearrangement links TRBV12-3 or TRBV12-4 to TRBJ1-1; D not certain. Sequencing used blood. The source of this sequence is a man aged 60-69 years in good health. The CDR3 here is CASSLMNTEAFF. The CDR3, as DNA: TGTGCCAGCAGTTTAATGAACACTGAAGCTTTCTTT.